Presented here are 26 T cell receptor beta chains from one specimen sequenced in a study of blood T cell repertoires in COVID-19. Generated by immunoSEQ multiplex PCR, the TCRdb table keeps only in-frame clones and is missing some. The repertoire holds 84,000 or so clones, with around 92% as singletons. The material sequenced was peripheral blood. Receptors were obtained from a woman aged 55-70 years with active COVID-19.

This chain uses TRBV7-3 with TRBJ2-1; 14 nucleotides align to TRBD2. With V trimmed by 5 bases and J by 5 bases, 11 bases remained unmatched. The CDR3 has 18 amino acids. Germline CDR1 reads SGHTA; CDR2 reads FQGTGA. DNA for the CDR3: TGTGCCAGCAGCCCCCAAGGGCCGGGACTAGCGGGAGACAATGAGCAGTTCTTC. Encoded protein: CASSPQGPGLAGDNEQFF.

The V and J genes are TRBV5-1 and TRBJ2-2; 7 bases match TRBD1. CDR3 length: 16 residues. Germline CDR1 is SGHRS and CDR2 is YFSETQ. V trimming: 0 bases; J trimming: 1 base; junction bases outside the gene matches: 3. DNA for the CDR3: TGCGCCAGCAGCTTGGGGGGGACAGAGAACACCGGGGAGCTGTTTTTT. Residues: CASSLGGTENTGELFF.

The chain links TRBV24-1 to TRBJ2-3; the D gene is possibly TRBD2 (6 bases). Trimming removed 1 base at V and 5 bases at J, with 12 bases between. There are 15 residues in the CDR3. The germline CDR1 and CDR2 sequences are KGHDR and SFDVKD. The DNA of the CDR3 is TGTGCCACCAGTGATTTTGGAGGAGCGGGAGATACGCAGTATTTT. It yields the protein CATSDFGGAGDTQYF.

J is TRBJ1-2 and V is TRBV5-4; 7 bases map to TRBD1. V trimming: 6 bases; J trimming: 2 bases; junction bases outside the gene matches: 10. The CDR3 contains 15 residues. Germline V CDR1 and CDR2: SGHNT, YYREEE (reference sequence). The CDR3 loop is CASNNKGQRNYGYTF. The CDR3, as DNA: TGTGCCAGCAACAACAAGGGACAGAGAAACTATGGCTACACCTTC.

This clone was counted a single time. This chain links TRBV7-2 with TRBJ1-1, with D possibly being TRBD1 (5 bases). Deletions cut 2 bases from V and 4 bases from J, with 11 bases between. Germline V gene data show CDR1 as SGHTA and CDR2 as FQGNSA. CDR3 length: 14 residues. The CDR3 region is CASSLRQGGTEAFF. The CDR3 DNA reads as TGTGCCAGCAGCTTAAGGCAGGGAGGCACTGAAGCTTTCTTT.

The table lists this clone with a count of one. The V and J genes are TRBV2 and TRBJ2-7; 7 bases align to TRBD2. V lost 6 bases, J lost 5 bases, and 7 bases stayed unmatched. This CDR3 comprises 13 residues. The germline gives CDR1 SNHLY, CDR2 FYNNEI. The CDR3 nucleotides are TGTGCCAGCAGGGAGGGAGGGCCTCACGAGCAGTACTTC. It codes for CASREGGPHEQYF.

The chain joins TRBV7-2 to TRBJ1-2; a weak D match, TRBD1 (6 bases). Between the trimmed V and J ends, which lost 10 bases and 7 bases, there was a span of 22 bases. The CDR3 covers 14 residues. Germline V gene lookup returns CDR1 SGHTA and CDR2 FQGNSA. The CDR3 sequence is CATTAQGSLGGYTF. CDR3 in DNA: TGTGCCACCACGGCCCAGGGGTCCTTGGGTGGCTACACCTTC.

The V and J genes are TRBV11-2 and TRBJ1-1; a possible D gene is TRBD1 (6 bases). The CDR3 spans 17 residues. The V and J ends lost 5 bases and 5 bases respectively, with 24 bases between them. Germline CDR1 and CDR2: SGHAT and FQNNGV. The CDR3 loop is CASSPSVWQGILTEAFF. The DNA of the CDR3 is TGTGCCAGCAGCCCCAGTGTTTGGCAGGGGATCTTAACTGAAGCTTTCTTT.

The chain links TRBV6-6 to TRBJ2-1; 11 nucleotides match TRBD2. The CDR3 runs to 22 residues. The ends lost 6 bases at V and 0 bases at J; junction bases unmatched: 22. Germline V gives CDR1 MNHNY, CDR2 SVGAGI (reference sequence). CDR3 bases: TGTGCCAGCAGCTTATATACCTCATGGGGTAGCGGGGGGGAGAGCTCCTACAATGAGCAGTTCTTC. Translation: CASSLYTSWGSGGESSYNEQFF.

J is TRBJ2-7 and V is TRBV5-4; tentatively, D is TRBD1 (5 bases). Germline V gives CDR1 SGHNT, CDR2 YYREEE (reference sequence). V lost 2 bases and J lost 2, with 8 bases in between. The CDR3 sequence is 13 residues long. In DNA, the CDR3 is TGTGCCAGCAGCTTAAAAGGGGCCTACGAGCAGTACTTC. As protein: CASSLKGAYEQYF. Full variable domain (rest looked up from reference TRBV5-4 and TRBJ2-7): ETGVTQSPTHLIKTRGQQVTLRCSSQSGHNTVSWYQQALGQGPQFIFQYYREEENGRGNFPPRFSGLQFPNYSSELNVNALELDDSALYLCASSLKGAYEQYFGPGTRLTVT.

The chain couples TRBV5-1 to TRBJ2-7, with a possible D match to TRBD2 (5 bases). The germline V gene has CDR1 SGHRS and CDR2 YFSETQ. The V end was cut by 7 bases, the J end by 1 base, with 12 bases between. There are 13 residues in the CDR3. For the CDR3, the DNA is TGCGCCAGCGCTTTGGGCGGGTCCTACGAGCAGTACTTC. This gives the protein CASALGGSYEQYF.

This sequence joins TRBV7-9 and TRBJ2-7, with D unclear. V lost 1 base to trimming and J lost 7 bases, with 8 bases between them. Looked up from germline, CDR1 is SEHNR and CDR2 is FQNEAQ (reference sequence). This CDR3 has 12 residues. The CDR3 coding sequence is TGTGCCAGCAGCTTAGTATTTCGGGAGCAGTACTTC. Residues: CASSLVFREQYF.

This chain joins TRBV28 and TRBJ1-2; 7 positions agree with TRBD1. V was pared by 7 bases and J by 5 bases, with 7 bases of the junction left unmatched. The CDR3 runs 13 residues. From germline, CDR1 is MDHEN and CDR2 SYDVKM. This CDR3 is CASNLGGSYGYTF. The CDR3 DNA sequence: TGTGCCAGCAACCTAGGGGGCAGTTATGGCTACACCTTC.

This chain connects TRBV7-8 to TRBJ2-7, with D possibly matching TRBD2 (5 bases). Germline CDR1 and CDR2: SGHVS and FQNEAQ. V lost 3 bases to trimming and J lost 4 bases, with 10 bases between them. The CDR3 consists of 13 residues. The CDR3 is CASSFSGVYEQYF. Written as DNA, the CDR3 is TGTGCCAGCAGCTTTTCCGGGGTATACGAGCAGTACTTC.

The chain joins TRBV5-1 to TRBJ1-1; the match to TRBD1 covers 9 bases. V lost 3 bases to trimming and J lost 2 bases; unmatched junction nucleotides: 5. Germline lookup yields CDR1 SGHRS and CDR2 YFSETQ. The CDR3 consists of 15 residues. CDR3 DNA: TGCGCCAGCAGCTGGGGACAGGGACCAAACACTGAAGCTTTCTTT. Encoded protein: CASSWGQGPNTEAFF.

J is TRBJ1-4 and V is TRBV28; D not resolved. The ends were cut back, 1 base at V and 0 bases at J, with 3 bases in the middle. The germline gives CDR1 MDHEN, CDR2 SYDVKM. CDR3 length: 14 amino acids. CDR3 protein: CASSLFTTNEKLFF. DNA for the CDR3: TGTGCCAGCAGTTTATTTACAACTAATGAAAAACTGTTTTTT.

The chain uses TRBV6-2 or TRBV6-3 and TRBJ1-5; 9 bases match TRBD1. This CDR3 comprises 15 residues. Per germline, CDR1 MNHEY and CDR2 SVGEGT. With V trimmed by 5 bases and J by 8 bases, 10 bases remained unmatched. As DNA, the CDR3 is TGTGCCAGCAGTCGCTCGTGGGGGACAGGGAAGCCCCAGCATTTT. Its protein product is CASSRSWGTGKPQHF.

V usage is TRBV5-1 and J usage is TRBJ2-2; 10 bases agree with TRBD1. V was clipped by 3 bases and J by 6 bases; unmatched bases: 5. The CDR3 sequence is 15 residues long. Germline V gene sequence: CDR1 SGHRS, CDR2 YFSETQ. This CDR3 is CASSWAGQGAGELFF. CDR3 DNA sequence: TGCGCCAGCAGCTGGGCTGGACAGGGGGCCGGGGAGCTGTTTTTT.

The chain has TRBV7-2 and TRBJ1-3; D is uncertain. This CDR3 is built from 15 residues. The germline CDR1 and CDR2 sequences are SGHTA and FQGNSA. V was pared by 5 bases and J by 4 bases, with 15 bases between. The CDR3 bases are TGTGCCAGCAGCCCCCGGACTGTTAGGGGAAACACCATATATTTT. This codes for CASSPRTVRGNTIYF. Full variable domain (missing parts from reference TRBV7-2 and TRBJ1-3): GAGVSQSPSNKVTEKGKDVELRCDPISGHTALYWYRQSLGQGLEFLIYFQGNSAPDKSGLPSDRFSAERTGGSVSTLTIQRTQQEDSAVYLCASSPRTVRGNTIYFGEGSWLTVV.

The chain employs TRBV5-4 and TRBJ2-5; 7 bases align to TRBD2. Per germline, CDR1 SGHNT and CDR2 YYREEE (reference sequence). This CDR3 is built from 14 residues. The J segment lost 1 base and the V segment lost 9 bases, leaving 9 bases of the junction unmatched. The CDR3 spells CATASSGLQETQYF. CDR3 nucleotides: TGTGCCACCGCGAGTAGCGGGCTCCAAGAGACCCAGTACTTC.

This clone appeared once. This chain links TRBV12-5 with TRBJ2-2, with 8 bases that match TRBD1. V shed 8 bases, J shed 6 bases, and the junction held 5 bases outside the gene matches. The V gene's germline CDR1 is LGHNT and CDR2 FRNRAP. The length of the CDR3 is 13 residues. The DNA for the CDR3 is TGTGCTAGTAGGACAGGGAGGTCCGGGGAGCTGTTTTTT. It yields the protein CASRTGRSGELFF.

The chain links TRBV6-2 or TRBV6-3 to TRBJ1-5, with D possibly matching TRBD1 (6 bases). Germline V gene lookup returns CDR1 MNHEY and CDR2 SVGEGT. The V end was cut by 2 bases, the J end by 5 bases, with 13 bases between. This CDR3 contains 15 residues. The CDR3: CASSYQDRLYQPQHF. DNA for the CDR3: TGTGCCAGCAGTTACCAGGACAGACTTTATCAGCCCCAGCATTTT.

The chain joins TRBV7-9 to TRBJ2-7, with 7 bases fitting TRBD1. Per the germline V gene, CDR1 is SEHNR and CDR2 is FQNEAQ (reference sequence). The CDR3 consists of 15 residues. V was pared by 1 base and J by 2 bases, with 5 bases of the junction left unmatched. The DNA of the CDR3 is TGTGCCAGCAGCTTAGTGTGGGACAGAGCCTACGAGCAGTACTTC. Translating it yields CASSLVWDRAYEQYF.

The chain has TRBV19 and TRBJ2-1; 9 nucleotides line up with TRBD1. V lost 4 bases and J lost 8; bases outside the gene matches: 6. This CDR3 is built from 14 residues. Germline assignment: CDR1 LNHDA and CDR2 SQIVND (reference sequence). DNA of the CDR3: TGTGCCAGTAGTAGCAGGGACAGGGAGCATGAGCAGTTCTTC. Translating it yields CASSSRDREHEQFF.

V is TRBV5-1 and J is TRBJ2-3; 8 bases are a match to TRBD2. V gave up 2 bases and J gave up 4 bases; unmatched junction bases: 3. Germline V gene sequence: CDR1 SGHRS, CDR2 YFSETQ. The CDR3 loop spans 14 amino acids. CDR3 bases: TGCGCCAGCAGCTTAGCGGGAGTCGCAGATACGCAGTATTTT. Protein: CASSLAGVADTQYF.

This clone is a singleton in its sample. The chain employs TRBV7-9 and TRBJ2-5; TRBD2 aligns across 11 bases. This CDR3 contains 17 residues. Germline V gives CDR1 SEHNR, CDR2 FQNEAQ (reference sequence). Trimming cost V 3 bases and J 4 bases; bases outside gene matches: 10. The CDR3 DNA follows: TGTGCCAGCAGCTTGGCGATTAGCGGGGGGGCCCGAGAGACCCAGTACTTC. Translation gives CASSLAISGGARETQYF.